The clone carrying this T cell receptor beta chain has just a few counts. Germline V gene lookup returns CDR1 MNHEY and CDR2 SMNVEV (reference sequence). V was clipped by 5 bases and J by 5 bases; unmatched bases: 15. The CDR3 totals 16 residues. The sample belongs to a study of CD8+CD57+ T cells in acquired aplastic anemia. Using genomic DNA as the template, TCR beta VDJ and CDR3 profiling was carried out. MiXCR, applied by TCRdb to the reads, yields one record per CDR3 protein. The sample lists under 200,000 distinct CDR3 sequences; roughly half were seen once. Before being chosen for sequencing, patients had shown CD8+CD57+ cell expansion by flow cytometry.

The chain combines TRBV27 with TRBJ2-7, with TRBD1 identical over 7 bases. Sample: sorted CD4+, CD8+, or CD8+CD57+ T cells (not recorded which) from PBMCs. This clonotype was sampled from a human donor with aplastic anemia. The CDR3 loop reads CASSPSVSGTANEQYF. CDR3 nucleotide sequence: TGTGCCAGCAGTCCCAGCGTCTCCGGGACAGCGAACGAGCAGTACTTC.